Listed below are T cell receptor beta chains from one sample, sequenced in a study of regulatory T cells. Sequencing was performed with immunoSEQ multiplex PCR; in TCRdb, only in-frame clones are kept and a portion is missing. The repertoire has some 17,000 clones, about 92% of them found once; the top ten carry over 30%. The material sequenced was CD8+ T cells sorted from blood. The source is a person aged 18 to 35 with CD3G deficiency. Each CDR3 is given with its conserved first and last residue. The D gene is left open where the match is weak. Clone size appears in some rows only: once, few, many, or a class for an expanded clone.

>TRBJ2-7|15|-|TRBV10-3|TRBD1
CAISDPGTGVYEQYF
TGTGCCATCAGTGATCCCGGGACAGGGGTCTACGAGCAGTACTTC
>TRBJ2-7|11|once|TRBV27|TRBD1
CATRQGIEQYF
TGTGCCACCCGACAGGGGATCGAGCAGTACTTC
>TRBJ1-2|14|-|TRBV28|TRBD1
CASSPGQGVDGYTF
TGTGCCAGCAGCCCGGGACAGGGAGTCGATGGCTACACCTTC
>TRBJ2-2|14|-|TRBV30|TRBD2
CAWSGTSANGELFF
TGTGCCTGGAGTGGTACTAGCGCGAACGGGGAGCTGTTTTTT
>TRBJ1-3|16|-|TRBV7-2|TRBD1
CASSFQTGGTGNTIYF
TGTGCCAGCAGCTTCCAAACAGGGGGCACTGGAAACACCATATATTTT
>TRBJ2-1|11|-|TRBV7-9|-
CASSTGGDQFF
TGTGCCAGCTCCACGGGCGGAGATCAGTTCTTC
>TRBJ1-2|15|-|TRBV7-9|-
CASSLGQIPRLGYTF
TGTGCCAGCAGCTTAGGGCAGATACCTCGGCTTGGCTACACCTTC
>TRBJ1-1|13|-|TRBV6-5|TRBD1
CASRLRQGPEAFF
TGTGCCAGCAGGCTACGACAGGGACCTGAAGCTTTCTTT
>TRBJ1-6|15|-|TRBV5-1|-
CASSFRSSYNSPLHF
TGCGCCAGCAGCTTCAGGAGCTCCTATAATTCACCCCTCCACTTT
>TRBJ1-1|16|-|TRBV11-3|-
CASSTPPFWWDTEAFF
TGTGCCAGCAGCACACCCCCATTTTGGTGGGACACTGAAGCTTTCTTT
>TRBJ2-5|17|-|TRBV4-1|TRBD2
CASSLEAGVGFIETQYF
TGCGCCAGCAGCCTCGAGGCGGGGGTCGGTTTTATAGAGACCCAGTACTTC
>TRBJ2-7|15|-|TRBV10-3|TRBD2
CAISDPLAGVNEQYF
TGTGCCATCAGTGACCCTCTAGCGGGAGTGAACGAGCAGTACTTC
>TRBJ2-1|13|-|TRBV7-9|-
CASSLQGWNEQFF
TGTGCCAGCAGCTTACAGGGGTGGAATGAGCAGTTCTTC
>TRBJ1-5|14|-|TRBV19|-
CASQQGTLNQPQHF
TGTGCCAGCCAGCAGGGGACTTTAAATCAGCCCCAGCATTTT
>TRBJ2-1|12|-|TRBV28|-
CASSLYRDEQFF
TGTGCCAGCAGTTTATACCGGGACGAGCAGTTCTTC
>TRBJ2-7|15|-|TRBV7-2|-
CASSPSEGSTYEQYF
TGTGCCAGCAGCCCCAGTGAGGGGAGCACCTACGAGCAGTACTTC
>TRBJ2-7|13|-|TRBV7-9|TRBD2
CASRPGGSYEQYF
TGTGCCAGCAGGCCGGGGGGGTCCTACGAGCAGTACTTC
>TRBJ2-2|18|-|TRBV28|TRBD2
CASSFGTSGNGNTGELFF
TGTGCCAGCAGTTTTGGGACTAGCGGGAATGGGAACACCGGGGAGCTGTTTTTT
>TRBJ2-2|14|-|TRBV4-1|-
CASSQEGSGGELFF
TGCGCCAGCAGCCAAGAGGGCAGCGGGGGGGAGCTGTTTTTT
>TRBJ2-5|15|-|TRBV6-6|-
CASSSSWAVGQTQYF
TGTGCCAGCAGTTCATCGTGGGCGGTGGGGCAGACCCAGTACTTC
>TRBJ2-1|17|medium-sized|TRBV4-1|-
CASSHDLVMSSYNEQFF
TGCGCCAGCAGCCATGACTTAGTGATGAGCTCCTACAATGAGCAGTTCTTC
>TRBJ1-1|10|-|TRBV29-1|-
CSVVGLGAFF
TGCAGCGTTGTGGGGCTGGGGGCTTTCTTT
>TRBJ2-1|15|-|TRBV7-9|-
CASSTAGTTYNEQFF
TGTGCCAGCAGCACCGCCGGGACCACCTACAATGAGCAGTTCTTC
>TRBJ1-2|13|once|TRBV30|-
CAWSVSQGHGYTF
TGTGCCTGGAGTGTATCACAGGGACATGGCTACACCTTC
>TRBJ2-2|13|few|TRBV7-8|-
CATQDLNTGELFF
TGTGCCACTCAGGACCTCAACACCGGGGAGCTGTTTTTT
>TRBJ2-7|13|-|TRBV28|TRBD1
CATRGRGRYEQYF
TGTGCCACCAGGGGCAGGGGGCGCTACGAGCAGTACTTC
>TRBJ2-7|14|few|TRBV30|TRBD2
CAWNPAGVFHEQYF
TGTGCCTGGAACCCAGCGGGAGTGTTTCACGAGCAGTACTTC
>TRBJ2-2|12|-|TRBV5-1|-
CASSPNTGELFF
TGCGCCAGCAGCCCGAACACCGGGGAGCTGTTTTTT
>TRBJ2-3|14|-|TRBV19|-
CASSIGGSTDTQYF
TGTGCCAGTAGTATAGGGGGGAGCACAGATACGCAGTATTTT
>TRBJ2-1|15|-|TRBV11-2|-
CASSFGGGLYNEQFF
TGTGCCAGCAGCTTTGGAGGGGGGCTCTACAATGAGCAGTTCTTC
>TRBJ2-7|15|-|TRBV6-5|TRBD1
CASSYSIQGGNEQYF
TGTGCCAGCAGTTACTCGATACAGGGGGGCAACGAGCAGTACTTC
>TRBJ1-1|16|-|TRBV11-2|-
CASSLFFGRGNTEAFF
TGTGCCAGCAGCTTGTTTTTCGGAAGGGGGAACACTGAAGCTTTCTTT
>TRBJ2-3|13|-|TRBV19|TRBD2
CAPEPGGLDTQYF
TGTGCCCCTGAGCCCGGGGGGTTAGATACGCAGTATTTT
>TRBJ2-1|15|-|TRBV30|TRBD2
CAWRIRGGGYNEQFF
TGTGCCTGGAGAATACGCGGGGGAGGGTACAATGAGCAGTTCTTC
>TRBJ2-7|11|-|TRBV28|-
CASSYSGEQYF
TGTGCCAGCAGTTACTCGGGCGAGCAGTACTTC
>TRBJ2-1|15|-|TRBV7-9|-
CASSLGGTAPNEQFF
TGTGCCAGCAGCTTAGGAGGGACGGCCCCTAATGAGCAGTTCTTC
>TRBJ2-2|13|-|TRBV29-1|TRBD1
CSVQDRDTGELFF
TGCAGCGTCCAGGACAGGGACACCGGGGAGCTGTTTTTT
>TRBJ2-3|10|-|TRBV2|-
CASSADTQYF
TGTGCCAGCAGTGCAGATACGCAGTATTTT
>TRBJ1-5|14|once|TRBV28|-
CASSSGGLGQPQHF
TGTGCCAGCAGTTCGGGGGGATTAGGCCAGCCCCAGCATTTT
>TRBJ2-7|14|-|TRBV27|-
CASRRAGAVYEQYF
TGTGCCAGCCGTAGGGCGGGGGCAGTCTACGAGCAGTACTTC
>TRBJ1-5|13|-|TRBV4-1|-
CASSGGDNQPQHF
TGCGCCAGCAGCGGGGGCGACAATCAGCCCCAGCATTTT
>TRBJ2-5|17|-|TRBV7-9|TRBD1
CASSSDPGTGGMETQYF
TGTGCCAGCAGCTCAGACCCCGGGACAGGGGGGATGGAGACCCAGTACTTC
>TRBJ1-2|12|-|TRBV30|-
CAWWVGPYGYTF
TGTGCCTGGTGGGTGGGCCCCTATGGCTACACCTTC
>TRBJ2-1|16|-|TRBV6-5|-
CASSYSGASSYNEQFF
TGTGCCAGCAGTTACTCCGGAGCCAGCTCCTACAATGAGCAGTTCTTC
>TRBJ2-1|14|-|TRBV6-5|-
CASSRGGFHNEQFF
TGTGCCAGCAGTCGGGGCGGGTTCCACAATGAGCAGTTCTTC
>TRBJ2-3|15|-|TRBV10-3|TRBD2
CAIAEASGTADTQYF
TGTGCCATCGCAGAGGCTAGCGGGACGGCAGATACGCAGTATTTT
>TRBJ2-7|13|-|TRBV7-8|TRBD1
CASSQGVSYEQYF
TGTGCCAGCAGCCAGGGGGTCTCCTACGAGCAGTACTTC
>TRBJ2-3|12|-|TRBV10-2|-
CASAPGTDTQYF
TGCGCCAGCGCCCCCGGCACAGATACGCAGTATTTT
>TRBJ2-3|13|-|TRBV30|-
CAWSGPARGTQYF
TGTGCCTGGAGTGGTCCCGCCCGGGGTACGCAGTATTTT
>TRBJ2-1|12|-|TRBV5-6|-
CASSLGGNEQFF
TGTGCCAGCAGCTTGGGAGGCAATGAGCAGTTCTTC
>TRBJ1-3|14|-|TRBV4-1|-
CASSHRSSGNTIYF
TGCGCCAGCAGCCACCGCAGCTCTGGAAACACCATATATTTT
>TRBJ2-7|16|-|TRBV11-3|-
CASSLYGQRNSYEQYF
TGTGCCAGCAGCTTATATGGTCAGAGAAATTCCTACGAGCAGTACTTC
>TRBJ2-7|15|-|TRBV4-1|-
CASSQEWGSSYEQYF
TGCGCCAGCAGCCAAGAATGGGGGAGCTCCTACGAGCAGTACTTC